This T cell receptor beta chain derives from a study of CD8 T cells in Susac syndrome. Of note for this clonotype: At one of its ends the junction is not consistent with the germline gene, which may arise from a read error.

Random-hexamer reverse transcription was applied to about 0.5 to 1 ug RNA. It was immunoSEQ multiplex PCR that amplified TCR beta CDR3 across 54 Vbeta and 13 Jbeta. TCRdb analysed the immunoSEQ multiplex PCR reads with MiXCR anew, one entry per CDR3 protein. The sample carries about 160,000 distinct CDR3 sequences, more than 95% recorded once. The CDR3 has 10 amino acids. Per germline, CDR1 SGHRS and CDR2 YFSETQ. The TCR sequence derives from a human donor with Susac syndrome. V and J are TRBV5-1 and TRBJ1-2; no clear D. The sequencing input was CD4+ T cells from PBMCs. CDR3 amino acids: CASIHRSRSF. The DNA for the CDR3 is TGCGCCAGCATCCATAGGTCTCGCTCCTTC.